These T cell receptor beta chains were read from a single sample in a study of regulatory T cells in long-lasting Graves disease. One entry per CDR3 protein results from TCRdb running MiXCR on the multiplex PCR reads. The sample has approximately 360,000 distinct CDR3 sequences; less than 30% are singletons. This specimen consisted of peripheral blood mononuclear cells (PBMCs), obtained when the disease was refractory, from a patient treated with antithyroid drugs. These receptors were collected from a middle-aged woman with Graves disease. Both conserved end residues are part of each CDR3. Each record gives: clone size, D gene, J gene, V gene, CDR3 protein, CDR3 DNA. A D gene is named only where the DNA matches it firmly. Rows may omit the clone size; those that give it use once, few, many or a size class.

size: many; D: .; J: TRBJ2-7; V: TRBV12-3/TRBV12-4; CDR3: CASSLAPQGGEQYF; DNA: TGTGCCAGCAGTTTAGCGCCCCAGGGGGGCGAGCAGTACTTC
size: few; D: TRBD1; J: TRBJ1-4; V: TRBV5-1; CDR3: CASSFGQGGKGEKLFF; DNA: TGCGCCAGCAGCTTCGGACAGGGAGGTAAAGGTGAAAAACTGTTTTTT
size: .; D: .; J: TRBJ2-7; V: TRBV7-2; CDR3: CASSPWGGGRDEQYF; DNA: TGTGCCAGCAGCCCCTGGGGCGGTGGGCGCGACGAGCAGTACTTC
size: .; D: TRBD1; J: TRBJ1-2; V: TRBV20-1; CDR3: CSATGGEFNYGYTF; DNA: TGCAGCGCGACAGGGGGCGAGTTTAACTATGGCTACACCTTC
size: .; D: .; J: TRBJ2-2; V: TRBV20-1; CDR3: CSASQYRANTGELFF; DNA: TGCAGTGCTAGCCAGTACAGGGCGAACACCGGGGAGCTGTTTTTT
size: few; D: TRBD2; J: TRBJ2-3; V: TRBV11-2; CDR3: CASSPRTSGGTDTQYF; DNA: TGTGCCAGCAGCCCCAGGACTAGCGGGGGGACAGATACGCAGTATTTT
size: many; D: .; J: TRBJ1-1; V: TRBV19; CDR3: CASSMANTEAFF; DNA: TGTGCCAGTAGTATGGCGAACACTGAAGCTTTCTTT
size: .; D: .; J: TRBJ2-1; V: TRBV5-1; CDR3: CASRMGDEQFF; DNA: TGCGCCAGCAGAATGGGCGATGAGCAGTTCTTC
size: many; D: .; J: TRBJ1-6; V: TRBV2; CDR3: CASRDSQGPLHF; DNA: TGTGCCAGCAGGGACAGCCAAGGCCCCCTCCACTTT
size: many; D: TRBD1; J: TRBJ1-1; V: TRBV24-1; CDR3: CATSDAGTGKTEAFF; DNA: TGTGCCACCAGTGATGCCGGGACAGGGAAGACTGAAGCTTTCTTT
size: .; D: .; J: TRBJ2-7; V: TRBV20-1; CDR3: CSAPWGLSYEQYF; DNA: TGCAGTGCTCCGTGGGGGCTTTCCTACGAGCAGTACTTC
size: few; D: .; J: TRBJ2-1; V: TRBV28; CDR3: CASIRDRDSSSNEQFF; DNA: TGTGCCAGCATTCGGGACCGGGACTCTTCCTCCAATGAGCAGTTCTTC
size: many; D: TRBD1; J: TRBJ1-2; V: TRBV19; CDR3: CASRRDSVYGYTF; DNA: TGTGCCAGCCGCCGGGACAGCGTCTATGGCTACACCTTC
size: many; D: .; J: TRBJ2-1; V: TRBV11-2; CDR3: CASSLDVAPYNEQFF; DNA: TGTGCCAGCAGCTTAGATGTTGCTCCCTACAATGAGCAGTTCTTC
size: few; D: .; J: TRBJ1-1; V: TRBV5-1; CDR3: CASSLAENTEAFF; DNA: TGCGCCAGCAGCTTGGCCGAAAACACTGAAGCTTTCTTT
size: .; D: .; J: TRBJ2-1; V: TRBV2; CDR3: CASSSNRVKYNEQFF; DNA: TGTGCCAGCAGCTCAAACAGGGTAAAGTACAATGAGCAGTTCTTC
size: many; D: TRBD1; J: TRBJ1-2; V: TRBV6-5; CDR3: CASSYSTGADYGYTF; DNA: TGTGCCAGCAGTTATTCGACAGGGGCGGACTATGGCTACACCTTC
size: few; D: TRBD1; J: TRBJ1-2; V: TRBV20-1; CDR3: CSARGRTGWLDYTF; DNA: TGCAGTGCTAGAGGTCGGACAGGGTGGTTAGACTACACCTTC
size: .; D: .; J: TRBJ1-1; V: TRBV18; CDR3: CASSIRMVNTEAFF; DNA: TGTGCCAGCTCAATTCGAATGGTGAACACTGAAGCTTTCTTT
size: once; D: .; J: TRBJ1-2; V: TRBV30; CDR3: CAWSIVGVYGYTF; DNA: TGTGCCTGGAGTATAGTAGGGGTCTATGGCTACACCTTC
size: .; D: .; J: TRBJ1-2; V: TRBV11-2; CDR3: CASSFRGGGNYGYTF; DNA: TGTGCCAGCAGCTTTAGGGGCGGTGGTAACTATGGCTACACCTTC
size: few; D: .; J: TRBJ2-5; V: TRBV4-1; CDR3: CASSPLMGETQYF; DNA: TGCGCCAGCAGCCCCCTTATGGGGGAGACCCAGTACTTC
size: .; D: TRBD2; J: TRBJ2-2; V: TRBV6-1; CDR3: CASRIGTSGSTGELFF; DNA: TGTGCCAGCAGGATCGGGACTAGCGGGAGCACCGGGGAGCTGTTTTTT
size: once; D: .; J: TRBJ2-1; V: TRBV10-3; CDR3: CAISERDASYNEQFF; DNA: TGTGCCATCAGTGAACGGGACGCCTCCTACAATGAGCAGTTCTTC
size: many; D: TRBD1; J: TRBJ1-4; V: TRBV28; CDR3: CASSLWSRGLANEKLFF; DNA: TGTGCCAGCAGTTTATGGAGCAGGGGGCTAGCTAATGAAAAACTGTTTTTT
size: many; D: .; J: TRBJ2-2; V: TRBV12-3/TRBV12-4; CDR3: CASRYYTGELFF; DNA: TGTGCCAGCCGCTATTACACCGGGGAGCTGTTTTTT
size: .; D: TRBD2; J: TRBJ2-1; V: TRBV28; CDR3: CASSFSGRAYNEQFF; DNA: TGTGCCAGCAGTTTCAGCGGGAGGGCCTACAATGAGCAGTTCTTC
size: many; D: .; J: TRBJ2-7; V: TRBV27; CDR3: CASSPGTHITYEQYF; DNA: TGTGCCAGCAGCCCCGGGACACATATTACCTACGAGCAGTACTTC
size: few; D: TRBD2; J: TRBJ2-7; V: TRBV4-1; CDR3: CASSKTSGSSYEQYF; DNA: TGCGCCAGCAGCAAGACTAGCGGGAGCTCCTACGAGCAGTACTTC
size: few; D: .; J: TRBJ2-4; V: TRBV28; CDR3: CASKDGPGQYF; DNA: TGTGCCAGCAAAGACGGGCCCGGTCAGTACTTC
size: .; D: .; J: TRBJ2-7; V: TRBV10-3; CDR3: CASAGANYEQYF; DNA: TGTGCTTCCGCCGGGGCCAACTACGAGCAGTACTTC
size: few; D: TRBD2; J: TRBJ2-1; V: TRBV20-1; CDR3: CSARDDFSGRTYNEQFF; DNA: TGCAGTGCTAGGGATGACTTTAGCGGGCGTACCTACAATGAGCAGTTCTTC
size: many; D: .; J: TRBJ2-7; V: TRBV24-1; CDR3: CATSDPDTEQYF; DNA: TGTGCCACCAGTGATCCGGACACCGAGCAGTACTTC
size: few; D: .; J: TRBJ2-3; V: TRBV29-1; CDR3: CSVTSGTDTQYF; DNA: TGCAGCGTTACCAGCGGCACAGATACGCAGTATTTT
size: .; D: .; J: TRBJ1-1; V: TRBV6-1; CDR3: CASSRTGRGFAEAFF; DNA: TGTGCCAGCAGTCGAACAGGGCGGGGATTCGCTGAAGCTTTCTTT
size: many; D: .; J: TRBJ2-7; V: TRBV28; CDR3: CASSSHQDYEQYF; DNA: TGTGCCAGCAGTTCCCACCAGGACTACGAGCAGTACTTC
size: many; D: TRBD2; J: TRBJ2-4; V: TRBV6-1; CDR3: CASSEGLAGVGRDIQYF; DNA: TGTGCCAGCAGTGAAGGACTAGCGGGAGTGGGGCGGGACATTCAGTACTTC
size: .; D: .; J: TRBJ1-5; V: TRBV20-1; CDR3: CSARDNQRSNQPQHF; DNA: TGCAGTGCTAGAGATAACCAACGGAGCAATCAGCCCCAGCATTTT
size: few; D: .; J: TRBJ2-7; V: TRBV7-2; CDR3: CASSLERGNEQYF; DNA: TGTGCCAGCAGCTTAGAGCGCGGCAACGAGCAGTACTTC
size: .; D: .; J: TRBJ1-5; V: TRBV3-1; CDR3: CASSRGSRNQPQHF; DNA: TGTGCCAGCAGCCGGGGCTCTCGCAATCAGCCCCAGCATTTT
size: .; D: TRBD2; J: TRBJ2-5; V: TRBV7-2; CDR3: CASSLIFQRDKTQYF; DNA: TGTGCCAGCAGCTTAATCTTTCAGCGGGATAAGACCCAGTACTTC
size: few; D: .; J: TRBJ1-4; V: TRBV5-1; CDR3: CASSLTRGYEKLFF; DNA: TGCGCCAGCAGCCTAACTAGGGGGTATGAAAAACTGTTTTTT
size: few; D: TRBD1; J: TRBJ1-5; V: TRBV6-5; CDR3: CASSYSGQGKQPQHF; DNA: TGTGCCAGCAGTTACAGCGGACAGGGAAAGCAGCCCCAGCATTTT
size: few; D: .; J: TRBJ2-7; V: TRBV6-5; CDR3: CASSYATGPQDVYEQYF; DNA: TGTGCCAGCAGTTACGCAACAGGACCCCAGGATGTTTACGAGCAGTACTTC
size: .; D: TRBD1; J: TRBJ1-4; V: TRBV10-2; CDR3: CASLGGQSNEKLFF; DNA: TGCGCCAGTTTAGGGGGACAGAGTAATGAAAAACTGTTTTTT
size: many; D: .; J: TRBJ2-4; V: TRBV3-1; CDR3: CASSQKNIQYF; DNA: TGTGCCAGCAGCCAGAAAAACATTCAGTACTTC
size: many; D: .; J: TRBJ1-2; V: TRBV28; CDR3: CASSLGGRAYGYTF; DNA: TGTGCCAGCAGTTTAGGGGGGCGAGCTTATGGCTACACCTTC
size: many; D: TRBD1; J: TRBJ2-6; V: TRBV28; CDR3: CASRRTGTGANVLTF; DNA: TGTGCCAGCAGGAGGACAGGGACTGGGGCCAACGTCCTGACTTTC
size: many; D: .; J: TRBJ1-1; V: TRBV6-1; CDR3: CASSEAKYTEAFF; DNA: TGTGCCAGCAGTGAAGCCAAATACACTGAAGCTTTCTTT
size: many; D: TRBD1; J: TRBJ1-1; V: TRBV12-3/TRBV12-4; CDR3: CASSPRTGRDTEAFF; DNA: TGTGCCAGCAGTCCCCGGACAGGGAGGGACACTGAAGCTTTCTTT
size: .; D: .; J: TRBJ1-1; V: TRBV9; CDR3: CASSVATGDGEAFF; DNA: TGTGCCAGCAGCGTAGCTACGGGGGACGGTGAAGCTTTCTTT
size: many; D: TRBD1; J: TRBJ1-4; V: TRBV6-1; CDR3: CASRAGGAGDEKLFF; DNA: TGTGCCAGCAGGGCAGGGGGCGCGGGAGACGAAAAACTGTTTTTT
size: few; D: .; J: TRBJ2-1; V: TRBV5-5; CDR3: CASSLLRTVNNEQFF; DNA: TGTGCCAGCAGCTTGTTGCGGACAGTTAACAATGAGCAGTTCTTC
size: .; D: TRBD2; J: TRBJ2-3; V: TRBV7-6; CDR3: CATTRTSGTDTQYF; DNA: TGTGCCACCACCCGGACTAGCGGCACAGATACGCAGTATTTT
size: .; D: TRBD2; J: TRBJ2-1; V: TRBV20-1; CDR3: CSARPVSAGGPEQFF; DNA: TGCAGTGCTAGACCCGTCTCAGCGGGAGGGCCTGAGCAGTTCTTC